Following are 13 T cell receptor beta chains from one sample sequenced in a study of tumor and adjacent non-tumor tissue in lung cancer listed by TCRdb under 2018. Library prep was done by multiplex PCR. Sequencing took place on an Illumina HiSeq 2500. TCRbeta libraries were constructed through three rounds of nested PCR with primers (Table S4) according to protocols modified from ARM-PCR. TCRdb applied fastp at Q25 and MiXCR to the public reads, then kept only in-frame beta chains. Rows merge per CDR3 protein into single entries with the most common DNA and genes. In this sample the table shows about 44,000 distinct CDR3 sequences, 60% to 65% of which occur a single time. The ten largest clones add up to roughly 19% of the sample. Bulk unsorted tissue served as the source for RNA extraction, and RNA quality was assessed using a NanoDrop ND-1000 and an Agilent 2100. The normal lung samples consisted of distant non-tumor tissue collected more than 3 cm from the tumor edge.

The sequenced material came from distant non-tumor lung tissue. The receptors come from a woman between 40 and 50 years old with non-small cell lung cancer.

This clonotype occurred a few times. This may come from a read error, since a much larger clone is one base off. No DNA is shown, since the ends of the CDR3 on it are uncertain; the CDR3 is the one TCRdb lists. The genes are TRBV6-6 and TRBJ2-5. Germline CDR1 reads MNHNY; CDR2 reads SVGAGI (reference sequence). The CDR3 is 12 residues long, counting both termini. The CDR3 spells CTSTDILETQYF.

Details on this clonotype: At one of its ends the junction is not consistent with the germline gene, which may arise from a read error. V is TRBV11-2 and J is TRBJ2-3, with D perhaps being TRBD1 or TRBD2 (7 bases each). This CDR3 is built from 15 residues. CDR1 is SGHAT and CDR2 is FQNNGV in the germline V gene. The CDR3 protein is CASSLTGEGTDTLYF. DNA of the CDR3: TGTGCCAGCAGCCTTACGGGGGAGGGGACAGATACGCTGTATTTT.

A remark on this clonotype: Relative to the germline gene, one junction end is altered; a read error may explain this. The CDR3 loop reads CVSILEGVYNEQFF. The CDR3 DNA follows: TGTGTCAGCATCTTAGAAGGGGTCTACAATGAGCAGTTCTTC. The chain employs TRBV11-3 and TRBJ2-1, with D perhaps matching TRBD1 (5 bases). CDR3 size: 14 residues. The germline CDR1 and CDR2 sequences are SGHNT and YENEEA.

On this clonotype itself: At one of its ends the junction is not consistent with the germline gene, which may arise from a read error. The CDR3 reads CASTQNRDGTETQYF. The CDR3 region has the DNA TGCGCCAGCACCCAAAATCGGGACGGGACCGAGACCCAGTACTTC. The J gene is TRBJ2-5, the V gene TRBV4-1; D may correspond to TRBD1 or TRBD2 (5 bases each). Looked up from germline, CDR1 is MGHRA and CDR2 is YSYEKL. The CDR3 covers 15 residues.

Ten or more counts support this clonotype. The chain's CDR3 is CASSAPGSGSGYTF. CDR3 DNA sequence: TGTGCCAGCAGCGCACCAGGGTCGGGGAGCGGCTACACCTTC. V gene TRBV7-9 combines with J gene TRBJ1-2, with D perhaps matching TRBD1 (5 bases). V was trimmed by 5 bases and J by 8 bases, leaving 18 bases between them. Per germline, CDR1 SEHNR and CDR2 FQNEAQ (reference sequence). The length of the CDR3 is 14 residues.

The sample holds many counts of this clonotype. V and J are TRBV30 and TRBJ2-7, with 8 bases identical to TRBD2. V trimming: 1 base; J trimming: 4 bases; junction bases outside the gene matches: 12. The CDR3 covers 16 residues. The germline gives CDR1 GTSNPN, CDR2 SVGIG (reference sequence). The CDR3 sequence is CAWSGGRSGSEYEQYF. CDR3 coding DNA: TGTGCCTGGAGTGGTGGGAGAAGCGGGAGTGAGTACGAGCAGTACTTC.

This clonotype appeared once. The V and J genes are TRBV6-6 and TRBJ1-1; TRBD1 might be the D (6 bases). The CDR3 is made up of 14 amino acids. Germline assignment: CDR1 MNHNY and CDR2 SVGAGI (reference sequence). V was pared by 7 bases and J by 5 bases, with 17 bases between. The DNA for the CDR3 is TGTGCCAGCATTCTGACAGAGAGGGGGACTGAAGCTTTCTTT. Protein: CASILTERGTEAFF.

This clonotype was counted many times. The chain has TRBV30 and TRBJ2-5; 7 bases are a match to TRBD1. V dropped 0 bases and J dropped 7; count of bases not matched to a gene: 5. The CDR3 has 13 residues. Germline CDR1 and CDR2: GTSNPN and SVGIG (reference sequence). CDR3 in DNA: TGTGCCTGGAGTGTATTGTCAGGGGGGACCCAGTACTTC. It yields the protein CAWSVLSGGTQYF.

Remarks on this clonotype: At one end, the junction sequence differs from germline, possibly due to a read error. In nucleotides, the CDR3 is TGTACCAGCAGCTTAGAGCGGAGGGACACAATCTCCTACGAGCGGTACTTC. It codes for CTSSLERRDTISYERYF. This rearrangement joins TRBV13 to TRBJ2-7; D possibly uses TRBD1 or TRBD2 (6 bases each). Looked up from germline, CDR1 is PRHDT and CDR2 is FYEKMQ (reference sequence). The CDR3 is 17 amino acids.

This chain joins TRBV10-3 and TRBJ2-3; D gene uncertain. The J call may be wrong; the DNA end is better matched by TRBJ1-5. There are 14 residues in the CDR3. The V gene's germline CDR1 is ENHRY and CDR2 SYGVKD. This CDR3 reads CAISVSEEGDTQHF. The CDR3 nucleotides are TGTGCCATCAGTGTGTCGGAGGAGGGAGATACGCAGCATTTT.

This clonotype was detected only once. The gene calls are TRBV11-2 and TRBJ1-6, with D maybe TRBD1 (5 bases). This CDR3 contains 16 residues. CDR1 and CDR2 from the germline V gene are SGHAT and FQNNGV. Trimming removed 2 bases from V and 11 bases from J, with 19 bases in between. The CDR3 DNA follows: TGTGCCAGCAGCTTATTGCCCTCTGGGGGGTACCCACCCCTCCACTTT. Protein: CASSLLPSGGYPPLHF. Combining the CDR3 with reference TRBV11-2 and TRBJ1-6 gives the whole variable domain EAGVAQSPRYKIIEKRQSVAFWCNPISGHATLYWYQQILGQGPKLLIQFQNNGVVDDSQLPKDRFSAERLKGVDSTLKIQPAKLEDSAVYLCASSLLPSGGYPPLHFGNGTRLTVT.

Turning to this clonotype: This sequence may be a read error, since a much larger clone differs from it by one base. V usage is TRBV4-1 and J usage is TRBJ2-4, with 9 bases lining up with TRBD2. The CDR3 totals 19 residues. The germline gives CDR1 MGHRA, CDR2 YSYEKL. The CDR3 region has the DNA TGCGCCAGCAACCAAGTGGTAGCGGGAGAGTTCTGGGATTTAAACATTCAGTACTTC. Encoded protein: CASNQVVAGEFWDLNIQYF.

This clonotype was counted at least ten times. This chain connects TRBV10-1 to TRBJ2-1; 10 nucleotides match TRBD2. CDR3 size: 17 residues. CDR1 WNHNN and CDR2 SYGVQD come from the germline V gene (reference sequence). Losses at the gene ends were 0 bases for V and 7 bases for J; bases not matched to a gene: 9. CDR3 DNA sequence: TGCGCCAGCAGTGAGTCGCAGCGGGAGGGCCCTCAGAATGAGCAGTTCTTC. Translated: CASSESQREGPQNEQFF.